This passage covers 29 T cell receptor beta chains from one sample sequenced in a study of tumor-infiltrating lymphocytes in primary liver carcinoma (dated by TCRdb to the late 2010s). Total RNA and DNA were co-extracted without cell sorting from around 20-30 mg of bulk tissue using the AllPrep DNA/RNA mini kit. Sequencing used an Illumina HiSeq 2500. Starting from 500 to 600 ng total RNA, TCRbeta-specific cDNA was produced by reverse transcription with a constant-region primer and ProtoScript II reverse transcriptase. Construction of the TCRbeta libraries relied on three nested rounds of multiplex PCR, following a slightly modified ARM-PCR procedure. Each of the first two PCR rounds ran for approximately 10 cycles using multiplex TRBV1-TRBV30 forward primers together with a Cbeta reverse primer. The public reads were reanalyzed by TCRdb: fastp trimming at Q25, MiXCR alignment, in-frame beta chains only. Merged by CDR3 protein, the rows form single entries marked with the most common genes and DNA. The sample table lists roughly 24,000 distinct CDR3 sequences, 77% of them with a count of one. The ten largest clonotypes hold around 29% of the sample.

The sample consisted of liver tumor tissue from sampling region 5. The cell subset or site label here, explained by the study, means: tumor region T5, tumor centre. These receptors were collected from a woman aged 25 to 45 with primary liver carcinoma and hepatitis B virus infection.

About this clonotype itself: One end of the junction is discordant with germline, which a read error may explain. This sequence joins TRBV11-2 and TRBJ2-7; D tentatively fits TRBD1 or TRBD2 (5 bases each). The CDR3 contains 17 residues. From germline, CDR1 is SGHAT and CDR2 FQNNGV. The CDR3 region is CTSIITGGGSWTYEQYF. CDR3 sequence (DNA): TGTACCAGCATTATCACAGGAGGCGGCTCTTGGACCTACGAGCAGTACTTC.

A word on this clonotype: No conserved phenylalanine or tryptophan ends this CDR3, so it is likely a read error. V is TRBV10-3 and J is TRBJ2-5, with D possibly being TRBD2 (5 bases). Deletions cut 4 bases from V and 2 bases from J, with 14 bases between. Germline values: CDR1 ENHRY, CDR2 SYGVKD. The CDR3 runs to 15 residues. In DNA, the CDR3 is TGTGCCATCAGTGGGTCGGCTACTAGACAAGAGACCCAGTACTAC. It codes for CAISGSATRQETQYY.

As concerns this clonotype: Since the CDR3 does not end with the conserved phenylalanine or tryptophan, this likely comes from a read error. No DNA is shown, since the ends of the CDR3 on it are uncertain; the CDR3 is the one TCRdb lists. J is TRBJ2-2 and V is TRBV11-1; TRBD2 is the table's D call and was not checked against the DNA. Germline V lookup: CDR1 SGHAT, CDR2 FQDESV (reference sequence). The length of the CDR3 is 16 amino acids, counting both ends. This CDR3 is CASSRVMAGLSGELSY.

The V call is TRBV7-8, the J call TRBJ2-7, with 9 nucleotides matching TRBD2. J was trimmed by 6 bases and V by 10 bases; bases with no gene match: 19. Germline assignment: CDR1 SGHVS and CDR2 FQNEAQ. This CDR3 has 16 amino acids. DNA of the CDR3: TGTGCCAACGGTCCATTACTAGCGGGCGAAGGCCTCGAGCAGTACTTC. Translating it yields CANGPLLAGEGLEQYF.

The rearrangement uses TRBV28 and TRBJ2-1; 10 positions match TRBD2. The germline V gene has CDR1 MDHEN and CDR2 SYDVKM. The CDR3 length is 15 residues. The trim removed 5 bases at V and 8 bases at J, leaving 9 bases unmatched. The CDR3 coding sequence is TGTGCCAGCAGTACGATAGCGGGAGGATGCGATGAGCAGTTCTTC. Translated, it gives CASSTIAGGCDEQFF.

With regard to this clonotype: At one boundary the junction diverges from the germline segment, which might be a read error. The V gene is TRBV5-4, the J gene TRBJ2-3, with D maybe TRBD1 (5 bases). This CDR3 has 17 amino acids. From germline, CDR1 is SGHNT and CDR2 YYREEE (reference sequence). CDR3 region: CASSVNGHPPPTDTHYF. The CDR3 bases are TGTGCCAGCAGCGTAAACGGACACCCTCCACCCACAGATACGCACTATTTC.

V and J are TRBV11-2 and TRBJ1-6; D call uncertain. The germline gives CDR1 SGHAT, CDR2 FQNNGV. The CDR3 totals 16 residues. The germline V and J ends were trimmed by 5 bases and 2 bases, with 13 bases remaining between them. CDR3 loop: CASSPGFGTYNSPLHF. The CDR3 nucleotides are TGTGCCAGCAGCCCGGGTTTCGGGACCTATAATTCACCCCTCCACTTT.

This clonotype was seen repeatedly, ten times or more. The chain carries TRBV28 and TRBJ1-1; D not resolved. The CDR3 sequence is 11 residues long. In germline, CDR1 is MDHEN, CDR2 SYDVKM. V dropped 5 bases and J dropped 8 bases, with 9 bases sitting between them. As DNA, the CDR3 is TGTGCCAGCAGTATGAGGGTCGAAGCTTTCTTT. Residues: CASSMRVEAFF.

This clonotype was observed a few times. Without the conserved terminal phenylalanine or tryptophan, this CDR3 likely stems from a read error. The chain is built from TRBV28 and TRBJ2-1; TRBD2 is a possible D gene (6 bases). Germline V CDR1 and CDR2: MDHEN, SYDVKM. This CDR3 has 16 amino acids. The CDR3 coding sequence is TGTACCAGCAGTCCCATGAGCGGGCCATCCTACAATGAGCAGTTCTCC. Translating gives CTSSPMSGPSYNEQFS.

A word on this clonotype: Being one base from a much bigger clone, this may be a read error. Given the absence of the conserved phenylalanine or tryptophan at the CDR3 end, a read error is likely. The chain links TRBV11-2 to TRBJ1-1, with D perhaps matching TRBD1 (6 bases). The CDR3 is 14 amino acids. In germline, CDR1 is SGHAT, CDR2 FQNNGV. The V gene lost 6 bases and the J gene lost 11 bases, with 22 bases spanning the gap. DNA of the CDR3: TGTGCCAGCAGGACCCTAGGACAGTACGGTGAGGCTTTCTTA. Translated, it gives CASRTLGQYGEAFL.

This sequence joins TRBV7-8 and TRBJ2-7; D is unresolved. With the DNA end fitting TRBJ2-1 better, the J assignment may be wrong. This CDR3 has 18 residues. CDR1 and CDR2 (germline): SGHVS, FQNEAQ. CDR3 in DNA: TGTATCAGCAGCTCGGGTCGCGGTCGTACTATGAGCTCCTACGAGCAGTTCTTC. It specifies CISSSGRGRTMSSYEQFF.

Points on this clonotype: An end of the junction does not agree with germline; a read error may underlie this. The chain joins TRBV10-3 to TRBJ2-1; D possibly corresponds to TRBD2 (6 bases). This CDR3 region has 11 residues. Germline V gene sequence: CDR1 ENHRY, CDR2 SYGVKD. The CDR3 nucleotides read TGTGCCGCACGCAGGAGGGATGAGCAGTCCTTC. Translation: CAARRRDEQSF.

About this clonotype itself: One end of the junction does not line up with germline, which may come from a read error. This chain links TRBV5-4 with TRBJ2-3; D is unclear. The CDR3 length is 12 residues. Germline V gene lookup returns CDR1 SGHNT and CDR2 YYREEE (reference sequence). CDR3 nucleotides: TGTGTCAGCAACCTGAGCACAGATACGCAGTATTTT. Amino acids: CVSNLSTDTQYF.

The rearrangement joins TRBV11-2 to TRBJ2-7; D not certain. Trimming stripped 9 bases from V and 4 bases from J, with 16 bases between. The CDR3 consists of 13 residues. Germline CDR1 is SGHAT and CDR2 is FQNNGV. CDR3 region: CASVLSGEYEQYF. The CDR3 coding sequence is TGTGCCAGTGTCCTGTCTGGCGAATACGAGCAGTACTTC.

The chain combines TRBV21-1 with TRBJ2-2; TRBD1, as called in the table, went unchecked against the DNA. TRBV21-1 is designated a pseudogene. The CDR3 contains 16 residues. CDR3 region: CASSKKDRARTEELFF. In DNA, the CDR3 is TGTGCTAGCAGCAAGAAGGACAGAGCCCGCACCGAGGAGCTGTTTTTT.

Of note for this clonotype: No conserved phenylalanine or tryptophan ends this CDR3, so it is likely a read error. No DNA is shown, since the ends of the CDR3 on it are uncertain; the CDR3 is the one TCRdb lists. The rearrangement uses TRBV12-3 or TRBV12-4 and TRBJ1-2. The CDR3 length is 12 residues, termini included. This CDR3 reads CASSLQNYDYTC.

For this clonotype: At one end the junction does not follow the germline gene, possibly because of a read error. The chain combines TRBV11-2 with TRBJ2-1; weak D call: TRBD2 (6 bases). CDR1 is SGHAT and CDR2 is FQNNGV in the germline V gene. The CDR3 consists of 16 residues. In DNA form, the CDR3 reads TGTGCCAGCAGCTCAGGCCCGGACGGGAGCTACAATGAGCAGCTCTTC. It encodes CASSSGPDGSYNEQLF.

This clonotype was seen only a few times. One end of the junction fails to match germline, which may point to a read error. V and J are TRBV12-3 or TRBV12-4 and TRBJ2-3, with 10 bases fitting TRBD2. This CDR3 has 15 residues. This chain's CDR3 is CASTLGGASGGTQCF. CDR3 in DNA: TGTGCCAGCACCCTTGGGGGTGCTAGCGGGGGTACGCAGTGTTTT.

As to this clonotype: One junction end disagrees with the germline gene, perhaps due to a read error. The V call is TRBV28, the J call TRBJ1-2; D remains unclear. From germline, CDR1 is MDHEN and CDR2 SYDVKM. The CDR3 runs 12 residues. The CDR3: CASSGRTYDYTF. In DNA, the CDR3 is TGTGCCAGCAGTGGTCGGACCTATGACTACACCTTC.

As regards this clonotype: The junction departs from the called germline gene at one end, perhaps through a read error. The chain couples TRBV28 to TRBJ2-7; no clear D. Germline lookup yields CDR1 MDHEN and CDR2 SYDVKM. The CDR3 has 12 amino acids. The CDR3 protein is CVSSRPPWEQYF. In DNA, the CDR3 is TGTGTCAGCAGTCGGCCCCCCTGGGAACAGTACTTC.

The V and J genes are TRBV4-1 and TRBJ2-2; the D is unclear. The CDR3 sequence is 15 residues long. CDR1 and CDR2 (germline): MGHRA, YSYEKL. V shed 7 bases and J shed 6 bases, with 18 bases lying between them. CDR3 amino acids: CASNKVVGSAGELFF. For the CDR3, the DNA is TGCGCCAGCAACAAAGTAGTGGGGTCGGCCGGGGAGCTGTTTTTT.

Comment on this clonotype: An end of the junction differs from the germline gene, which may be a read error. The V gene is TRBV5-1, the J gene TRBJ2-2; D gene unclear. This CDR3 region has 15 residues. Germline CDR1 and CDR2: SGHRS and YFSETQ. Written as DNA, the CDR3 is TGCGCCAGTAGCTTGAGGTCGAGAGGCACCTGGGAGCTGTTTTTT. This encodes CASSLRSRGTWELFF. Drawing the rest from reference TRBV5-1 and TRBJ2-2, the complete variable domain is KAGVTQTPRYLIKTRGQQVTLSCSPISGHRSVSWYQQTPGQGLQFLFEYFSETQRNKGNFPGRFSGRQFSNSRSEMNVSTLELGDSALYLCASSLRSRGTWELFFGEGSRLTVL.

The chain is built from TRBV7-8 and TRBJ2-6; D could derive from TRBD1 or TRBD2 (5 bases each). V shed 2 bases and J shed 15 bases, with 29 bases lying between them. Germline V gene data show CDR1 as SGHVS and CDR2 as FQNEAQ. This CDR3 comprises 18 residues. The CDR3 loop reads CASSLLGLDFSGADDLTF. CDR3 nucleotides: TGTGCCAGCAGCTTATTGGGGTTGGACTTCTCTGGGGCCGACGACCTGACTTTC.

As for this clonotype: At one of its ends the junction is not consistent with the germline gene, which may arise from a read error. V is TRBV9 and J is TRBJ1-1, with D possibly being TRBD1 (5 bases). CDR1 is SGDLS and CDR2 is YYNGEE in the germline V gene. The CDR3 has 15 residues. Here the CDR3 DNA reads TGTGCCAGCGGCATAGGCGGGGCTTGGGGCACTGAAGTTTTCTTT. Its translation: CASGIGGAWGTEVFF.

The V call is TRBV11-2, the J call TRBJ1-4; D is undetermined. The germline CDR1 and CDR2 sequences are SGHAT and FQNNGV. Trimming took off 5 bases at V and 10 bases at J, with 8 bases between the two ends. The CDR3 consists of 11 residues. DNA of the CDR3: TGTGCCAGCAGCCCCTGGGTAAAACTGTTTTTT. It translates to CASSPWVKLFF.

About this clonotype: One end of the junction does not line up with germline, which may come from a read error. V is TRBV6-1 and J is TRBJ2-6; perhaps D is TRBD1 or TRBD2 (5 bases each). The CDR3 length is 17 residues. In germline, CDR1 is MNHNS, CDR2 SASEGT. The CDR3 region is CASTFDWGSSGANVPTF. CDR3 bases: TGTGCCAGCACATTCGATTGGGGGAGCTCTGGGGCCAACGTCCCGACTTTC.

The chain employs TRBV4-1 and TRBJ2-3; tentative D call: TRBD2 (5 bases). The length of the CDR3 is 18 residues. CDR1 is MGHRA, CDR2 YSYEKL, per germline. The CDR3, as DNA: TGCGCAAGCGGTCAACTAGGCATGGTAGCTGAAGACTCGAATACGCAGTATTTT. Translated: CASGQLGMVAEDSNTQYF.

The gene calls are TRBV6-1 and TRBJ1-2; D is perhaps TRBD1 (5 bases). Trimming took off 5 bases at V and 6 bases at J, with 10 bases between the two ends. The CDR3 totals 12 residues. CDR1 and CDR2 (germline): MNHNS, SASEGT. The CDR3 DNA sequence: TGTGCCAGCAGTATGAGAGGGGATGGCTACACCTTC. This gives the protein CASSMRGDGYTF.

The chain combines TRBV11-2 with TRBJ2-1; the D gene is possibly TRBD2 (7 bases). Deletions cut 0 bases from V and 3 bases from J, with 27 bases between. The CDR3 sequence is 21 residues long. Germline V gene data show CDR1 as SGHAT and CDR2 as FQNNGV. The CDR3 loop is CASSLEHGARRERGHYNEQFF. CDR3 nucleotides: TGTGCCAGCAGCTTAGAACATGGAGCGAGGCGGGAGAGGGGACACTACAATGAGCAGTTCTTC.